Sequencing of this T cell receptor (beta chain) was carried out in a study of T cell responses to AZD1222 COVID-19 vaccine. TCRdb's table, derived via immunoSEQ multiplex PCR, lists solely in-frame clones and lacks some. This table holds 140,000 or so clones, about 90% found once. The sample in question was peripheral blood, obtained on day 0 of AZD1222 vaccination. The receptor was derived from an adult in good health.

Written as DNA, the CDR3 is TGCGCCAGCAGCCGGGGGACAGGGGAAAATTCACCCCTCCACTTT. This translates into CASSRGTGENSPLHF. The genes are TRBV4-1 and TRBJ1-6, with 10 bases aligning to TRBD1. The length of the CDR3 is 15 residues. CDR1 is MGHRA and CDR2 is YSYEKL in the germline V gene. V lost 4 bases and J lost 7; bases outside the gene matches: 4.